One and the same sample provided the 5 T cell receptor beta chains below, sequenced in a study of cytomegalovirus exposure and HLA in healthy donors. In the PCR, 60 Vbeta and 13 Jbeta primers were used. Only in-frame clones appear in the TCRdb table, and some are missing; sequencing was by immunoSEQ multiplex PCR. The table lists 120,000 or so clones, over 75% of them singletons. The specimen sequenced was PBMCs. These receptors came from a man between 25 and 39 years old in good health and CMV-seronegative.

The chain joins TRBV28 to TRBJ2-1; D might be TRBD1 (6 bases). Germline assignment: CDR1 MDHEN and CDR2 SYDVKM. The CDR3 has 13 amino acids. Trimming removed 7 bases at V and 8 bases at J, with 15 bases between. In DNA, the CDR3 is TGTGCCAGCAAATGGGGGCCAATGGATGAGCAGTTCTTC. Amino acids: CASKWGPMDEQFF.

This clone came up a few times. This could be a read error, since a much larger clone is one nucleotide away. The CDR3 coding sequence is TGTGCCAGCAGTGAGGGACAGGGGGACACAGATACGCAGTATTTT. It specifies CASSEGQGDTDTQYF. The chain joins TRBV6-4 to TRBJ2-3; 11 bases fit TRBD1. Germline-derived CDR1 and CDR2 are MRHNA and SNTAGT. Losses at the gene ends were 3 bases for V and 2 bases for J; bases not matched to a gene: 1. The CDR3 runs to 15 residues.

The chain links TRBV27 to TRBJ1-4, with D perhaps TRBD1 (5 bases). CDR3 length: 21 amino acids. Germline V gene lookup returns CDR1 MNHEY and CDR2 SMNVEV (reference sequence). V was clipped by 1 base and J by 0 bases, with 24 bases between them. In DNA, the CDR3 is TGTGCCAGCAGTTTATGGAACGGGAAAAGGAGGGGAATTACAACTAATGAAAAACTGTTTTTT. This gives the protein CASSLWNGKRRGITTNEKLFF.

V usage is TRBV5-1 and J usage is TRBJ2-5; TRBD1 matches 9 bases. The germline V gene encodes CDR1 SGHRS and CDR2 YFSETQ. Trimming removed 5 bases from V and 1 base from J; junction bases left unmatched: 3. The length of the CDR3 is 14 residues. CDR3 sequence reads: CASRLQGAQETQYF. The CDR3 nucleotides read TGCGCCAGCAGATTACAGGGGGCCCAAGAGACCCAGTACTTC.

The chain uses TRBV9 and TRBJ1-2, with D possibly TRBD1 on 5 matching bases. Trimming removed 2 bases at V and 7 bases at J, with 15 bases between. Germline V CDR1 and CDR2: SGDLS, YYNGEE. The CDR3 covers 14 residues. Written as DNA, the CDR3 is TGTGCCAGCAGCGTTCAAGAGACAAGGGGTGGCTACACCTTC. It is translated as CASSVQETRGGYTF.